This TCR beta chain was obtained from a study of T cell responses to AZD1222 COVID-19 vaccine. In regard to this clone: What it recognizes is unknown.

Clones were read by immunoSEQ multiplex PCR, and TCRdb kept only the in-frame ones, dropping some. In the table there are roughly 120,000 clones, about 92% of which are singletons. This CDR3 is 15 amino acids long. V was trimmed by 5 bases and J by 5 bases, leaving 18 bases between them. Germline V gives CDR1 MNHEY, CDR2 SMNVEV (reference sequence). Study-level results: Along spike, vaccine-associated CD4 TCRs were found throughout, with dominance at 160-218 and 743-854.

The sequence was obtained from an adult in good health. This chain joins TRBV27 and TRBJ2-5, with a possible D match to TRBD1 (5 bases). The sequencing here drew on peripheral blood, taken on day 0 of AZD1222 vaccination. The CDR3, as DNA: TGTGCCAGCAGTCAAAGACAGCTTTACCTGGAGACCCAGTACTTC. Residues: CASSQRQLYLETQYF.